The T cell receptor beta chain under discussion was sequenced for a study of response to subunit inactivated influenza vaccine. TCRdb re-called the RT-PCR reads through MiXCR, storing one row per CDR3 protein. The table lists roughly 650,000 distinct CDR3 sequences, 14% of them singletons. About this clonotype: The antigen is undetermined.

Study conclusions and caveats: Authors suggested that a seasonal influenza vaccination recruits few new T cells each time.

The source material was PBMCs from blood, sampled roughly 15 days before vaccination. This sequence was found in a man between 45 and 60 years old who received an inactivated influenza vaccine.

CDR3 nucleotide sequence: TGCAGTGCTAGAGATGGGGCTAACTTCGAGATAGATACGCAGTATTTT. Protein product: CSARDGANFEIDTQYF. The chain is built from TRBV20-1 and TRBJ2-3; tentative D call: TRBD1 (5 bases). The CDR3 runs 16 residues. V gave up 0 bases and J gave up 5 bases, with 18 bases separating them. Germline V gene lookup returns CDR1 DFQATT and CDR2 SNEGSKA (reference sequence).